This T cell receptor beta chain was sequenced for a study of read filtering for tumor transcriptome and immune sequencing. Study overall: DNase treatment preceded whole-transcriptome library preparation. Study observations and caveats: The sorted CD138-negative fraction was a mixed bone marrow immune population, not purified T cells.

Molecular barcoded adaptors covering alpha/delta and beta/gamma chains were used on roughly 370 ng RNA. Each CDR3 protein gets one entry after TCRdb re-called the reads with MiXCR. Of 40,000 to 50,000 distinct CDR3 sequences in the sample, around an eighth are singletons; the top ten hold around 28%. This clonotype was detected ten times or more. Its antigen is as yet unknown. J lost 12 bases, V lost 0 bases, and 7 bases had no gene match. The CDR3 loop spans 13 amino acids. The clonotype originates from a donor older than 35 with multiple myeloma. V is TRBV12-3 or TRBV12-4 and J is TRBJ1-1; 7 bases line up with TRBD1. The specimen was a population of CD138-negative cells sorted from bone marrow. DNA of the CDR3: TGTGCCAGCAGTTTAGCCACAGGGGCCGTAACTTTCTTT. This encodes CASSLATGAVTFF.